This T cell receptor (beta chain) was identified during a study of T cells expressing NK-cell markers (dated by TCRdb to 2018 to 2020). Looking at the study overall: In sorted CD3+CD56+NKG2C+, CD3+CD56+NKG2C- and CD3+CD56-NKG2C+ T-cell subsets from about 8 donors, TCR beta-chain repertoires were profiled. Among the eight sequenced donors, only one was HCMV-seronegative, while the other seven were HCMV-seropositive. All eight donors whose samples were sequenced were randomly selected healthy volunteers, three of them men and five women. Illumina HiSeq 2000/2500, MiSeq or NextSeq was used to sequence libraries as 2 x 150 bp reads.

About this clonotype: The specificity of this receptor is unknown.

A commercial ELISA kit detecting HCMV-specific IgG in serum was used to determine HCMV serostatus. Peripheral blood mononuclear cells were isolated from blood by Ficoll density gradient centrifugation. Looking up the germline V gene yields CDR1 SGHDT and CDR2 YYEEEE. The CDR3 sequence holds 11 residues, the cysteine and phenylalanine included. No DNA sequence was recorded. Broad study findings and their caveats: Those dominant clonotypes were again the most abundant among CD3+CD56-NKG2C+ cells in several donors, at roughly 25-65%. It remained unclear whether the expanded NKG2C-expressing T cell clones were specific for HCMV antigens. In six donors, the dominant CD3+CD56+NKG2C+ clonotypes ranked among the top 10 CD8+ clonotypes, making up about 1.0-8% of CD8+ T cells.

The sequencing machine was an Illumina HiSeq 2000. The TCR beta cDNA libraries were made using 5'RACE template switching, a step that added both a universal primer site and unique molecular identifiers. Synthesis of cDNA was primed from the TCR beta constant segment and was followed by two consecutive PCR amplification steps. The study's own analysis went as follows. Reads were demultiplexed and grouped by UMI with MIGEC, and clonotypes were assembled and quantified with MiTCR. To exclude erroneous sequences, only TCR cDNA sequences supported by at least two reads were retained. The tcR package was used for downstream repertoire analysis, with clonotypes matched between fractions based on CDR3 nucleotide sequence plus V segment. Antigen specificity was annotated against VDJdb with VDJmatch, allowing one amino acid substitution in CDR3. TCRdb reprocessed the reads and assigns one entry to each CDR3 protein sequence, leaving out DNA. In this record, the V and J calls reflect TCRdb's handling and not the investigators' own analysis. Per the sample table, the count is a few hundred thousand distinct CDR3 sequences. The top ten clonotypes cover 0.39% of the sample.

The TCR originated in a man between 18 and 35 years old in good health. Donor details come from another sample of the same person, matched by shared clones. Recombination joined TRBV5-6 with TRBJ2-1; TCRdb lists TRBD2, though no DNA is available to test this call. Sequencing was carried out using blood T cells: a sorted CD56 or NKG2C T cell subset, CD4+ or CD8+ T cells, or bulk PBMC T cells (not recorded which). The CDR3 corresponds to CASSQREGQFF.